The TCR beta chain under discussion was sequenced for a study of technical replicates of blood from several donors. Libraries were prepared by immunoSEQ multiplex PCR; TCRdb keeps only in-frame clonotypes and omits some of them. The sample lists about 83,000 clones; 90% to 95% were seen once. Germline trimming cut 2 bases from V and 0 bases from J; bases unmatched to any gene: 3. Germline loops: CDR1 SGHDT, CDR2 YYEEEE. The CDR3 spans 15 residues. The V and J genes are TRBV5-6 and TRBJ1-1; 8 bases align to TRBD1. The clonotype was recovered from a human donor in good health. Material for sequencing was T cells isolated from PBMCs. DNA of the CDR3: TGTGCCAGCAGCTTAGAGACAGGGGTGAACACTGAAGCTTTCTTT. It specifies CASSLETGVNTEAFF. The entire variable domain, with the rest obtained from reference TRBV5-6 and TRBJ1-1, is as follows: DAGVTQSPTHLIKTRGQQVTLRCSPKSGHDTVSWYQQALGQGPQFIFQYYEEEERQRGNFPDRFSGHQFPNYSSELNVNALLLGDSALYLCASSLETGVNTEAFFGQGTRLTVV.